Below, 4 T cell receptor beta chains from the same sample are listed, as sequenced in a study of T-cell memory formation after mild COVID-19. MiXCR was run by TCRdb on the 5' RACE reads, yielding one entry per CDR3 protein. Among about 560,000 distinct CDR3 sequences, roughly 17% were seen once, and the ten largest hold about 8.1%. Sequencing was carried out using PBMCs or a T cell subset sorted from them (not recorded which). These receptor sequences come from an adult woman who had mild COVID-19 (a few samples of this study predate the infection). Cell type and time point are not known.

This clonotype has only a few counts. This sequence joins TRBV27 and TRBJ2-2; D gene ambiguous. Germline assignment: CDR1 MNHEY and CDR2 SMNVEV (reference sequence). Trimming pared 3 bases from V and 2 bases from J, leaving 4 bases between. The CDR3 consists of 13 residues. The DNA of the CDR3 is TGTGCCAGCAGTTTGCATAACACCGGGGAGCTGTTTTTT. Amino acid sequence: CASSLHNTGELFF.

The CDR3 DNA reads TGTGCCAGCAGTGCCCTCGGGGAGTGGAATGAAAAACTGTTTTTT. It codes for CASSALGEWNEKLFF. The chain recombines TRBV27 with TRBJ1-4; D is ambiguous. CDR3 size: 15 residues. CDR1 and CDR2 from the germline V gene are MNHEY and SMNVEV (reference sequence). Trimming removed 5 bases from V and 5 bases from J, with 15 bases in between.

The rearrangement links TRBV27 to TRBJ2-1; D is tentatively TRBD1 or TRBD2 (6 bases each). V lost 2 bases, J lost 1 base, and 12 bases lay in between. Germline-derived CDR1 and CDR2 are MNHEY and SMNVEV (reference sequence). CDR3 length: 16 residues. In nucleotides, the CDR3 is TGTGCCAGCAGTTTACTAGGGGGGCAGTCCTACAATGAGCAGTTCTTC. It is translated as CASSLLGGQSYNEQFF.

V is TRBV9 and J is TRBJ1-2, with unresolved D. Trimming stripped 0 bases from V and 10 bases from J, with 16 bases between. CDR3 length: 14 residues. Germline CDR1 and CDR2: SGDLS and YYNGEE. The CDR3 loop reads CASSVGPPVEDYTF. The CDR3 coding sequence is TGTGCCAGCAGCGTAGGGCCCCCCGTTGAGGACTACACCTTC.